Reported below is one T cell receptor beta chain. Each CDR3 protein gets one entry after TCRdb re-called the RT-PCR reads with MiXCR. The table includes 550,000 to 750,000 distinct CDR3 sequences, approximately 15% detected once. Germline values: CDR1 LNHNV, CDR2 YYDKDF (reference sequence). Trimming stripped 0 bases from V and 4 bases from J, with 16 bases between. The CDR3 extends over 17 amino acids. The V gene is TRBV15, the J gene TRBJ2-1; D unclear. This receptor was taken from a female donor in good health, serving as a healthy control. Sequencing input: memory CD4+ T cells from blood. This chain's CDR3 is CATSRDNAGSLYNEQFF. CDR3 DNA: TGTGCCACCAGCAGAGATAATGCAGGTTCCCTTTACAATGAGCAGTTCTTC.